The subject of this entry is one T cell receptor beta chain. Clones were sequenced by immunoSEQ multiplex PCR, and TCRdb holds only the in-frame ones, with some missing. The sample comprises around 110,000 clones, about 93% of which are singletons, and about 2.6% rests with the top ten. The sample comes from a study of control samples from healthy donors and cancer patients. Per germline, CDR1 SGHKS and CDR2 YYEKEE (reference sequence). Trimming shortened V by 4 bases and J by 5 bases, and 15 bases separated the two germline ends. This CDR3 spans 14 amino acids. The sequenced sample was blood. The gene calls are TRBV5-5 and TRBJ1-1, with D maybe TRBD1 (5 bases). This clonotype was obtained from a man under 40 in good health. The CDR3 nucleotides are TGTGCCAGCAGCCCCCTGGAGGGGAGGACTGAAGCTTTCTTT. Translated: CASSPLEGRTEAFF.